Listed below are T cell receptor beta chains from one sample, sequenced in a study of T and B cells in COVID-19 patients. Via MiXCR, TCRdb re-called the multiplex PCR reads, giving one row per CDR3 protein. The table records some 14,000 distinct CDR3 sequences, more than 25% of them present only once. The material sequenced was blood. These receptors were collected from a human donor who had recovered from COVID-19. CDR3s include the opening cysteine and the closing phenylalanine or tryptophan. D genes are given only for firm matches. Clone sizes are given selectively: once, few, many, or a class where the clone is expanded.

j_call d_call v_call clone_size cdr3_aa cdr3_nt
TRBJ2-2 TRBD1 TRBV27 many CASSYLSPTGHNTGELFF TGTGCCAGCAGTTACCTCTCCCCGACAGGGCACAACACCGGGGAGCTGTTTTTT
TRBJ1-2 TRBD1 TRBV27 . CASSYSTGGVYGYTF TGTGCCAGCAGTTACTCGACAGGGGGCGTCTATGGCTACACCTTC
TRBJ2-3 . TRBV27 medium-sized CASSSSRLGDTQYF TGTGCCAGCAGTTCTTCCCGACTTGGAGATACGCAGTATTTT
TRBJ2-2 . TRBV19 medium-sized CASMSRRQGNTGELFF TGTGCCAGTATGTCGAGGAGGCAGGGGAACACCGGGGAGCTGTTTTTT
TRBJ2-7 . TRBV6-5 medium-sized CASSYSYRYEQYF TGTGCCAGCAGTTACTCATACCGCTACGAGCAGTACTTC
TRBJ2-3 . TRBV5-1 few CASGSPADTQYF TGCGCCAGCGGATCACCCGCAGATACGCAGTATTTT
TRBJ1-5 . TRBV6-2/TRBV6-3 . CASSPSLGGNQPQHF TGTGCCAGCAGCCCTTCGCTGGGGGGCAATCAGCCCCAGCATTTT
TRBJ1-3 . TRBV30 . CAWSAGNTIYF TGTGCCTGGAGTGCTGGAAACACCATATATTTT
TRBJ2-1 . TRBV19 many CASSTPMGSSYNEQFF TGTGCCAGTAGTACCCCGATGGGAAGCTCCTACAATGAGCAGTTCTTC
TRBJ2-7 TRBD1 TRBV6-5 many CASSVGGTGELEQYF TGTGCCAGCAGTGTGGGGGGGACAGGGGAGCTGGAGCAGTACTTC
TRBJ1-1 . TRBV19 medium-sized CASSISAYTEAFF TGTGCCAGTAGTATATCCGCTTACACTGAAGCTTTCTTT
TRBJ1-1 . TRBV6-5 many CASSWTRVNTEAFF TGTGCCAGCAGTTGGACCAGGGTGAACACTGAAGCTTTCTTT
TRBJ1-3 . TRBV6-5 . CASTGGPGGNTIYF TGTGCCAGCACGGGGGGACCGGGTGGAAACACCATATATTTT
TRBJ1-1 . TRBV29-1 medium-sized CSVEEYPGRVGTEAFF TGCAGCGTTGAAGAGTATCCGGGTAGGGTTGGCACTGAAGCTTTCTTT
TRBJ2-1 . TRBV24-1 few CATSDLGINEQFF TGTGCCACCAGTGATTTGGGGATCAATGAGCAGTTCTTC
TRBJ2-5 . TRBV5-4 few CASSLVPGPEETQYF TGTGCCAGCAGCTTGGTGCCAGGGCCGGAAGAGACCCAGTACTTC